The 19 T cell receptor beta chains reported below all come from one sample, sequenced in a study of shared clonotypes between healthy human individuals. CD45RO-negative cells were positively selected for CCR7, leaving out terminally differentiated effector memory CD45RA+ cells. The method was immunoSEQ multiplex PCR; TCRdb's version includes in-frame clones alone and lacks a portion of them. This table has hundreds of thousands of clones, about 91% appearing once. Sequencing used naive CD8+ T cells sorted from blood. Every receptor here comes from a man aged 25 to 45 in good health.

Worth noting for this clone: Other DNA sequences in this specimen translate into the identical CDR3. This chain joins TRBV7-9 and TRBJ2-7; the D is unclear. The CDR3 length is 12 residues. Germline-derived CDR1 and CDR2 are SEHNR and FQNEAQ (reference sequence). V lost 4 bases and J 1 base, leaving 5 bases between the germline ends. CDR3 in amino acids: CASSSTSYEQYF. The DNA for the CDR3 is TGTGCCAGCAGCTCAACTTCCTACGAGCAGTACTTC.

The rearrangement links TRBV9 to TRBJ2-7; D is uncertain. This CDR3 spans 13 amino acids. Trimming removed 2 bases from V and 4 bases from J, with 10 bases in between. Germline CDR1 and CDR2: SGDLS and YYNGEE. The CDR3 bases are TGTGCCAGCAGCGTGAACTCAAGGTACGAGCAGTACTTC. As protein: CASSVNSRYEQYF.

V and J are TRBV11-3 and TRBJ2-2; TRBD1 agrees at 8 bases. The CDR3 extends over 15 amino acids. Germline CDR1 reads SGHNT; CDR2 reads YENEEA. J gave up 6 bases and V 5 bases, and 8 bases lay outside the gene matches. CDR3 region: CASSPLPGGSGELFF. The CDR3 nucleotides are TGTGCCAGCAGCCCCCTCCCAGGGGGCTCCGGGGAGCTGTTTTTT.

The DNA of the CDR3 is TGTGCCAGTAAAGACCTGGTGGTCGTAGACAATCAGCCCCAGCATTTT. Translation gives CASKDLVVVDNQPQHF. The chain carries TRBV19 and TRBJ1-5; the D is unclear. This CDR3 is 16 amino acids long. Trimming cost V 7 bases and J 3 bases, with 19 bases left between them. Germline CDR1 is LNHDA and CDR2 is SQIVND (reference sequence).

The chain recombines TRBV11-2 with TRBJ1-1; D remains ambiguous. Germline V gene sequence: CDR1 SGHAT, CDR2 FQNNGV. This CDR3 region has 18 residues. V dropped 0 bases and J dropped 0 bases, with 17 bases sitting between them. The CDR3 here is CASSLDDLDVEVNTEAFF. The CDR3, as DNA: TGTGCCAGCAGCTTAGACGACCTTGACGTGGAGGTGAACACTGAAGCTTTCTTT.

V gene TRBV11-2 combines with J gene TRBJ2-1; D gene unclear. Germline assignment: CDR1 SGHAT and CDR2 FQNNGV. The CDR3 sequence is 13 residues long. Trimming pared 3 bases from V and 4 bases from J, leaving 7 bases between. The CDR3 nucleotides are TGTGCCAGCAGCTTGTGGACGTACAATGAGCAGTTCTTC. Its translation: CASSLWTYNEQFF.

The J gene is TRBJ1-4, the V gene TRBV29-1; no reliable D call. Germline CDR1 and CDR2: SQVTM and ANQGSEA. Deletions cut 6 bases from V and 1 base from J, with 12 bases between. The CDR3 contains 14 residues. CDR3 DNA sequence: TGCAGCGTCCAAGGGTGGGGAACTAATGAAAAACTGTTTTTT. Its protein product is CSVQGWGTNEKLFF.

The chain is built from TRBV4-1 and TRBJ1-1, with no clear D. Germline loops: CDR1 MGHRA, CDR2 YSYEKL. The CDR3 consists of 13 residues. V was clipped by 1 base and J by 6 bases, with 9 bases between them. The CDR3: CASSQVGGSEAFF. The CDR3, as DNA: TGCGCCAGCAGCCAAGTGGGTGGGTCTGAAGCTTTCTTT.

This sequence joins TRBV19 and TRBJ1-2; unclear D gene. From germline, CDR1 is LNHDA and CDR2 SQIVND (reference sequence). This CDR3 has 12 residues. Trimming took 7 bases from V and 4 from J, leaving 10 bases between them. The CDR3 is CASNQQAYGYTF. The CDR3, as DNA: TGTGCCAGTAATCAGCAGGCCTATGGCTACACCTTC. The variable domain in full, completed from reference TRBV19 and TRBJ1-2, reads DGGITQSPKYLFRKEGQNVTLSCEQNLNHDAMYWYRQDPGQGLRLIYYSQIVNDFQKGDIAEGYSVSREKKESFPLTVTSAQKNPTAFYLCASNQQAYGYTFGSGTRLTVV.

The count of this clone is one. The chain joins TRBV4-3 to TRBJ2-3, with D perhaps assigned TRBD1 or TRBD2 (5 bases each). The CDR3 contains 15 residues. Germline-derived CDR1 and CDR2 are LGHNA and YSLEER. Trimming pared 4 bases from V and 2 bases from J, leaving 13 bases between. DNA for the CDR3: TGCGCCAGCAGCCCCTTCACGGGGCCCACAGATACGCAGTATTTT. This sequence encodes CASSPFTGPTDTQYF.

This rearrangement joins TRBV11-2 to TRBJ2-1; tentative D call: TRBD2 (7 bases). CDR1 is SGHAT, CDR2 FQNNGV, per germline. This CDR3 comprises 15 residues. Trimming shortened V by 3 bases and J by 4 bases, and 13 bases separated the two germline ends. The CDR3 reads CASSFPEGGYNEQFF. The CDR3 DNA reads as TGTGCCAGCAGCTTTCCCGAGGGGGGGTACAATGAGCAGTTCTTC.

V gene TRBV4-3 combines with J gene TRBJ2-7; 7 bases line up with TRBD2. CDR1 LGHNA and CDR2 YSLEER come from the germline V gene. There are 14 residues in the CDR3. Losses at the gene ends were 5 bases for V and 2 bases for J; bases not matched to a gene: 6. The CDR3 DNA sequence: TGCGCCAGCAGCGAAGGAGCGGGGACCTACGAGCAGTACTTC. Translation: CASSEGAGTYEQYF.

This clone has only a few counts. The chain uses TRBV19 and TRBJ1-1; no reliable D call. The CDR3 is 15 amino acids. CDR1 LNHDA and CDR2 SQIVND come from the germline V gene (reference sequence). Trimming removed 5 bases from V and 5 bases from J, with 18 bases in between. CDR3 loop: CASSLPPRGGTEAFF. The CDR3 nucleotides are TGTGCCAGTAGTCTCCCCCCTCGGGGTGGGACTGAAGCTTTCTTT.

The chain links TRBV7-9 to TRBJ2-7; a possible D gene is TRBD2 (6 bases). The V end was cut by 7 bases, the J end by 4 bases, with 20 bases between. CDR3 length: 15 amino acids. Germline V gene data show CDR1 as SEHNR and CDR2 as FQNEAQ (reference sequence). CDR3 residues: CASTPPGGGYYEQYF. The CDR3, as DNA: TGTGCCAGCACCCCCCCCGGGGGAGGATATTACGAGCAGTACTTC.

Here the CDR3 reads CASSPRRQVWDEQYF. The DNA for the CDR3 is TGTGCCAGCAGTCCCAGAAGACAGGTCTGGGACGAGCAGTACTTC. V and J are TRBV27 and TRBJ2-7; perhaps TRBD1 as D (6 bases). The length of the CDR3 is 15 residues. The germline V gene has CDR1 MNHEY and CDR2 SMNVEV (reference sequence). The V end lost 5 bases, the J end lost 5 bases, and 19 bases lay between the germline ends.

This chain links TRBV9 with TRBJ2-1; a weak D match, TRBD2 (6 bases). CDR1 and CDR2 (germline): SGDLS, YYNGEE. The CDR3 is 14 residues long. The ends were cut back, 2 bases at V and 6 bases at J, with 12 bases in the middle. The CDR3, as DNA: TGTGCCAGCAGCGTTAGGCGGGATGGCAATGAGCAGTTCTTC. It codes for CASSVRRDGNEQFF.

CDR3 sequence reads: CASSEYGFWDGEKLFF. The CDR3 bases are TGTGCCAGCAGTGAATATGGGTTTTGGGATGGGGAAAAACTGTTTTTT. This chain uses TRBV25-1 with TRBJ1-4; D not resolved. The CDR3 sequence is 16 residues long. The germline V gene has CDR1 MGHDK and CDR2 SYGVNS. Trimming pared 0 bases from V and 8 bases from J, leaving 16 bases between.

Of note for this clone: Within the sample, other DNA sequences also encode this same CDR3. V is TRBV9 and J is TRBJ2-1; TRBD2 matches at 7 bases. Germline CDR1 reads SGDLS; CDR2 reads YYNGEE. This CDR3 region has 16 residues. The trim removed 0 bases at V and 3 bases at J, leaving 6 bases unmatched. CDR3 sequence (DNA): TGTGCCAGCAGCGTAGAGGGGCTAGCGGACTACAATGAGCAGTTCTTC. It yields the protein CASSVEGLADYNEQFF.

J is TRBJ2-5 and V is TRBV19; TRBD2 matches at 12 bases. V lost 6 bases and J lost 2; bases outside the gene matches: 4. CDR1 is LNHDA and CDR2 is SQIVND in the germline V gene (reference sequence). The CDR3 has 15 amino acids. The CDR3 reads CASRRTSGGQETQYF. The CDR3 DNA reads TGTGCCAGTAGAAGAACTAGCGGGGGGCAAGAGACCCAGTACTTC.